The entry that follows covers one TCR beta chain sequence. Antigen specificity is unknown. The data derive from a study of T cells after yellow fever vaccination. For the study at large: The fractions with low cell numbers were processed using SMART-Seq v4 Ultra Low Input. The study's findings and limits: Though weaker, the secondary response peaked faster, on day 5 versus 15. Among primary-vaccination clones, most reappeared after the booster, at about 95% for CD4 and roughly 90% for CD8.

V was shortened by 1 base and J by 4 bases, with 16 bases between the two germline ends. This CDR3 contains 16 residues. The germline V gene has CDR1 SGHTA and CDR2 FQGNSA. Conversion of TCR transcripts into cDNA relied on 5'RACE template switching, which added a universal primer site and UMIs. TCRdb reprocessed the 5' RACE reads with MiXCR, giving one entry per CDR3 protein. The table records hundreds of thousands of distinct CDR3 sequences, over 9% of them present only once. Here the sequenced sample was PBMCs, taken on the day of the yellow fever booster vaccination. The clonotype originates from a man aged 25 to 40 who received the YFV17D yellow fever vaccine. The rearrangement uses TRBV7-2 and TRBJ1-2; D perhaps matches TRBD1 (6 bases). The CDR3 here is CASSLVGGAVFYGYTF. In DNA, the CDR3 is TGTGCCAGCAGCTTAGTGGGGGGGGCCGTATTCTATGGCTACACCTTC.